This T cell receptor beta chain was profiled in a study of a mutant IDH1 vaccine in newly diagnosed glioma. Whole-study context: Treated patients, averaging about 40 years, were around 62% male and around 38% female.

Time point of the sample: week 35, safety follow-up. In every dose of vaccine, 300 ug of mutant IDH1 20-mer peptide was given alongside topical imiquimod. Germline V gene lookup returns CDR1 KGHSH and CDR2 LQKENI. Trimming took 1 base from V and 3 from J; bases not matched to a gene: 12. The CDR3 has 18 amino acids. To note about this clone: Its antigen remains unidentified.

Findings and limits, study-wide: Among top peripheral T cell clonotypes, changes seemed unrelated to pseudoprogression.

Clones were read by immunoSEQ multiplex PCR, and TCRdb kept only the in-frame ones, dropping some. The sample has 25,000 to 40,000 clones; roughly four fifths are singletons. This TCR came from a man younger than 40 with glioma. V usage is TRBV18 and J usage is TRBJ2-7; 10 positions agree with TRBD2. This specimen was PBMCs, taken from a glioma patient whose treatment included an IDH1 peptide vaccine. Written as DNA, the CDR3 is TGTGCCAGCTCACCACTCCGGCTAGCGGGAGAAAATTTCTACGAGCAGTACTTC. It specifies CASSPLRLAGENFYEQYF.